These T cell receptor beta chains were read from a single sample in a study of T cell repertoires in cytomegalovirus infection. TCRdb recomputed calls from the reads with MiXCR, one row per CDR3 protein. The data show over 300,000 distinct CDR3 sequences, roughly 15% seen once. Sequencing was done on a sample of PBMCs. Source of these receptors: a human donor in good health (CMV status not recorded). Some clones in this sample may be carry-over from other donors' samples. CDR3s include the opening cysteine and the closing phenylalanine or tryptophan. A D gene is named only where the DNA matches it firmly. Rows may omit the clone size; those that give it use once, few, many or a size class.

v_gene	len	d_gene	abundance	j_gene	CDR3nt	CDR3aa
TRBV5-1	14	TRBD1	few	TRBJ2-1	TGCGCCAGCAGCTTTACAGGGGGCTACAATGAGCAGTTCTTC	CASSFTGGYNEQFF
TRBV7-7	15	.	few	TRBJ2-5	TGTGCTAGCAGCCCCCACTTCGAGGGTTGGGAGACCCAGTACTTC	CASSPHFEGWETQYF
TRBV28	15	.	.	TRBJ1-6	TGTGCCAGCAGTTGGACTGTGGCCTATAATTCACCCCTCCACTTT	CASSWTVAYNSPLHF
TRBV19	16	.	.	TRBJ2-2	TGTGCCAGTACCACCTCGGACAGAGGGTATACCGGGGAGCTGTTTTTT	CASTTSDRGYTGELFF
TRBV4-3	17	.	.	TRBJ2-5	TGCGCCAGCAGCCGGACCCCGGGACCCTCTCCCCAAGAGACCCAGTACTTC	CASSRTPGPSPQETQYF
TRBV5-1	15	.	.	TRBJ1-1	TGCGCCAGCAGCTTGGTTGCCGGGGGGAACACTGAAGCTTTCTTT	CASSLVAGGNTEAFF
TRBV7-8	14	.	many	TRBJ2-7	TGTGCCAGCAGCTTTGTGGAAACCTCTTACGAGCAGTACTTC	CASSFVETSYEQYF
TRBV5-5	17	TRBD1	.	TRBJ1-5	TGTGCCAGCAGCGTAGCCGGGACAGGGGGCACCAATCAGCCCCAGCATTTT	CASSVAGTGGTNQPQHF
TRBV7-2	14	TRBD2	many	TRBJ2-1	TGTGCCAGCAGCTTGAGCGGGGGGGTACCCGAGCAGTTCTTC	CASSLSGGVPEQFF
TRBV10-3	16	.	.	TRBJ2-7	TGTGCCATCAGTGAGCCAACAGGGACTGTCTCCTACGAGCAGTACTTC	CAISEPTGTVSYEQYF
TRBV6-5	14	TRBD1	.	TRBJ1-4	TGTGCCAGCAGTTACTCAGGGGGCAGTGAAAAACTGTTTTTT	CASSYSGGSEKLFF
TRBV5-5	14	.	.	TRBJ2-3	TGTGCCAGCAGCGGACAGACGGGATTAGATACGCAGTATTTT	CASSGQTGLDTQYF
TRBV2	14	TRBD1	many	TRBJ1-6	TGTGCCAGCGTCGGAGGCCAGGGGGTTTCACCCCTCCACTTT	CASVGGQGVSPLHF
TRBV20-1	15	.	many	TRBJ2-3	TGCAGTGCTCCTATCGGGGGCGCCTACACAGATACGCAGTATTTT	CSAPIGGAYTDTQYF
TRBV6-6	17	TRBD2	.	TRBJ2-3	TGTGCCAGCAGTCTCGGGACTAGCGGGGGGCTCGCAGATACGCAGTATTTT	CASSLGTSGGLADTQYF
TRBV6-6	15	TRBD1	once	TRBJ2-7	TGTGCCAGCAGTTACGTGGGACAGGCCTCCTACGAGCAGTACTTC	CASSYVGQASYEQYF
TRBV7-9	16	TRBD1	many	TRBJ1-1	TGTGCCAGCAGCTTAGCCCCGGGACAGGGGGCTGCTGAAGCTTTCTTT	CASSLAPGQGAAEAFF
TRBV20-1	15	.	few	TRBJ1-1	TGCAGTGCTAGAGGATTACAGAGCCGGGGCACTGAAGCTTTCTTT	CSARGLQSRGTEAFF
TRBV5-5	16	TRBD1	few	TRBJ2-5	TGTGCCAGCAGCTTAGTATTAGGGGGCAATGGAGAGACCCAGTACTTC	CASSLVLGGNGETQYF
TRBV7-6	13	.	many	TRBJ2-5	TGTGCCAGCAGCTGGGGGGAAGGAGAGACCCAGTACTTC	CASSWGEGETQYF
TRBV7-2	14	TRBD1	many	TRBJ2-7	TGTGCCAGCACCCTGGGGTCCCCGGGACAGGAGCAGTACTTC	CASTLGSPGQEQYF
TRBV6-2/TRBV6-3	14	TRBD1	few	TRBJ2-1	TGTGCCAGCACCAGGACAGGCTCTGGGAATGAGCAGTTCTTC	CASTRTGSGNEQFF
TRBV7-6	16	TRBD1	.	TRBJ2-2	TGTGCCAGCACCTCGGGGGGACAGGGGGCTATCAGGGAGCTGTTTTTT	CASTSGGQGAIRELFF
TRBV28	14	TRBD1	few	TRBJ2-1	TGTGCCATCGTAGGGACAGGGGGTTACAATGAGCAGTTCTTC	CAIVGTGGYNEQFF
TRBV20-1	14	.	.	TRBJ1-4	TGCAGTGCTAGAGATCCCCGGAGCTCTGAAAAACTGTTTTTT	CSARDPRSSEKLFF
TRBV7-2	23	TRBD1	many	TRBJ1-6	TGTGCCAGCAGCTTAGTTGTCTTTCGGGACAGGGTTTCGCCGGGCTCCTATAATTCACCCCTCCACTTT	CASSLVVFRDRVSPGSYNSPLHF
TRBV20-1	12	.	few	TRBJ1-5	TGCAGTGCTCTGGGGGGCAATCAGCCCCAGCATTTT	CSALGGNQPQHF
TRBV20-1	15	.	few	TRBJ1-4	TGCAGTGCTTTTGGGCAGGAGGCAACTAATGAAAAACTGTTTTTT	CSAFGQEATNEKLFF
TRBV7-9	13	.	.	TRBJ1-2	TGTGCCAGCAGCTTACCAGGAACCAGGGGCTACACCTTC	CASSLPGTRGYTF
TRBV7-3	16	.	many	TRBJ2-1	TGTGCCAGCAGCACTTGGGCGAACCTGGCTTACAATGAGCAGTTCTTC	CASSTWANLAYNEQFF
TRBV28	15	TRBD1	.	TRBJ2-2	TGTGCCAGCAGTCGGACAGGGTTGAACACCGGGGAGCTGTTTTTT	CASSRTGLNTGELFF
TRBV7-9	14	TRBD2	many	TRBJ2-1	TGTGCCAGCAGCTTAGTTCGGGGGGTGAATGAGCAGTTCTTC	CASSLVRGVNEQFF
TRBV23-1	14	.	few	TRBJ2-1	TGCGCCAGCAGTCAAGGGGCAGACTACAATGAGCAGTTCTTC	CASSQGADYNEQFF
TRBV6-1	13	.	.	TRBJ2-7	TGTGCCAGCAGTAGACCAGGGACCTACGAGCAGTACTTC	CASSRPGTYEQYF
TRBV10-3	14	TRBD2	many	TRBJ2-1	TGTGCCCTCGGGACTAGCGGGGCTGTCAATGAGCAGTTCTTC	CALGTSGAVNEQFF
TRBV20-1	14	.	.	TRBJ2-3	TGCAGTGCTAGAGAAGGGGGAGGGGCAGATACGCAGTATTTT	CSAREGGGADTQYF
TRBV12-3/TRBV12-4	12	.	.	TRBJ1-2	TGTGCCAGCAGTACAGGGAACTATGGCTACACCTTC	CASSTGNYGYTF
TRBV19	15	.	.	TRBJ1-1	TGTGCCAGTAGTATTCCCGCGGCCTTGGGCACTGAAGCTTTCTTT	CASSIPAALGTEAFF
TRBV12-3/TRBV12-4	14	.	few	TRBJ2-5	TGTGCCAGCAGGTTTACAGGGAATCAAGAGACCCAGTACTTC	CASRFTGNQETQYF
TRBV20-1	14	.	many	TRBJ1-4	TGCAGTGTCCTTCCGGGGGTCCTTAATGAAAAACTGTTTTTT	CSVLPGVLNEKLFF
TRBV7-2	14	TRBD1	many	TRBJ1-1	TGTGCCAGCAGCCCCCGACAGGGCCTGGCTGAAGCTTTCTTT	CASSPRQGLAEAFF
TRBV10-3	18	.	.	TRBJ1-3	TGTGCCACGCGATCCTCTGACGGGAGGTCACGCTCTGGAAACACCATATATTTT	CATRSSDGRSRSGNTIYF
TRBV6-1	15	.	.	TRBJ2-3	TGTGCCAGCAGCTTCCTCCAGGGGGGCGGAGATACGCAGTATTTT	CASSFLQGGGDTQYF
TRBV5-6	15	.	few	TRBJ1-2	TGTGCCAGCAGCTTGGAGGAGTTTTCGATGGATGGCTACACCTTC	CASSLEEFSMDGYTF